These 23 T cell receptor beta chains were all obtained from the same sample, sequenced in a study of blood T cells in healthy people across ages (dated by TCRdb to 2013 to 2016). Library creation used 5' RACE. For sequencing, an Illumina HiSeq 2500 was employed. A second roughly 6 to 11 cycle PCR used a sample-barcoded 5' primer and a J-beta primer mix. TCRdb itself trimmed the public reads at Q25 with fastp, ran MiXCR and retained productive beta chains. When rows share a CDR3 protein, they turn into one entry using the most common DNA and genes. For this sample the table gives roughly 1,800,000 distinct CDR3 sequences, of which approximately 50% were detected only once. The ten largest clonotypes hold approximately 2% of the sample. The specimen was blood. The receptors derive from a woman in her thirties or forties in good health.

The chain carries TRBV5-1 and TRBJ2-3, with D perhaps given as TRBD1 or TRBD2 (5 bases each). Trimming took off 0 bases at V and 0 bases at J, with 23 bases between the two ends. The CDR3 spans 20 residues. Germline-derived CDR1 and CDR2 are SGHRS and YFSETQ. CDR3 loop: CASSLDGGLSVIPSTDTQYF. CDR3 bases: TGCGCCAGCAGCTTGGATGGGGGTTTATCAGTGATACCTAGCACAGATACGCAGTATTTT.

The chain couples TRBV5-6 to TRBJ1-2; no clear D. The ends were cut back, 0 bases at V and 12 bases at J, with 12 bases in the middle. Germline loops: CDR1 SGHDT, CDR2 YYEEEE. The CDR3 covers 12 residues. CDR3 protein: CASSLGMAPDTF. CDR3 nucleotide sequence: TGTGCCAGCAGCTTGGGTATGGCCCCAGACACCTTC.

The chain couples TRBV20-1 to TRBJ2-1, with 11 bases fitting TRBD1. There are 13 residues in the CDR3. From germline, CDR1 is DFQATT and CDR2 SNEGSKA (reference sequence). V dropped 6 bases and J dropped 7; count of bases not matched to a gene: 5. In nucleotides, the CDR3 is TGCAGTGCCGGACAGGGGGCGAGAAATGAGCAGTTCTTC. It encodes CSAGQGARNEQFF.

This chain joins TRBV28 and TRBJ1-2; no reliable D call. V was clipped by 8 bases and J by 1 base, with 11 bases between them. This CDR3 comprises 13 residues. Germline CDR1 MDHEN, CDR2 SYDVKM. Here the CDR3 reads CASRSPDNYGYTF. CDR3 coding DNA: TGTGCCAGCCGGAGCCCTGATAACTATGGCTACACCTTC.

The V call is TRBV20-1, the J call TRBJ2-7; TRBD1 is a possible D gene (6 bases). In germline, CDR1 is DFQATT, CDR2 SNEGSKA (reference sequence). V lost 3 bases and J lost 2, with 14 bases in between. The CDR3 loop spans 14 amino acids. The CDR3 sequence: CSASGQGFTYEQYF. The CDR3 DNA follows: TGCAGTGCTAGCGGTCAGGGGTTCACCTACGAGCAGTACTTC.

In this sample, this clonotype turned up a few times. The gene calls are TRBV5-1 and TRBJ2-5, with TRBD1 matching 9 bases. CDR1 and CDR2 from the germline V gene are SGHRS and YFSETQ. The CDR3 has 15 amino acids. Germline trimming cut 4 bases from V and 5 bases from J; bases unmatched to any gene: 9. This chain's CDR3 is CASSPQGQGVETQYF. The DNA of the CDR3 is TGCGCCAGCAGCCCTCAGGGACAGGGAGTCGAGACCCAGTACTTC.

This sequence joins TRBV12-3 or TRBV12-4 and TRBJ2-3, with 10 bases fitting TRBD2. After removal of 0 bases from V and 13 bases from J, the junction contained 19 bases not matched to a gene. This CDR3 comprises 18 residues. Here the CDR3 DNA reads TGTGCCAGCAGTTTAGCGGGTCTAGCGGGGGTTAGCACAGATGCGGAGTATTTT. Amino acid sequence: CASSLAGLAGVSTDAEYF.

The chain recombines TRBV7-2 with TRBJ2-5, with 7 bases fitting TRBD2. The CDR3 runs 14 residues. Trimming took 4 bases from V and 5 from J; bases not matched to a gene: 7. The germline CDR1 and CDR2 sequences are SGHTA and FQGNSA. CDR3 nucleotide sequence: TGTGCCAGCAGCTGCGGGGGAGCCAGGGAGACCCAGTACTTC. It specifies CASSCGGARETQYF.

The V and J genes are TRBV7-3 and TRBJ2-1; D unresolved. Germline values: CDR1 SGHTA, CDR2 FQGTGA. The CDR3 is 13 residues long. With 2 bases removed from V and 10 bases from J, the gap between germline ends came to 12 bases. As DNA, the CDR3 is TGTGCCAGCAGCTTATATGTTTTGCAGGAGCAGTTCTTC. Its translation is CASSLYVLQEQFF.

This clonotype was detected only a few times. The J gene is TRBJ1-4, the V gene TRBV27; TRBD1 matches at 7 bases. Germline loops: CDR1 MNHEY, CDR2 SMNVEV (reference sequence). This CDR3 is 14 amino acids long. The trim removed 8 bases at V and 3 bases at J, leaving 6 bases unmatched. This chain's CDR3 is CASSRQGANEKLFF. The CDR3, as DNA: TGTGCCAGCTCTCGACAGGGTGCTAATGAAAAACTGTTTTTT.

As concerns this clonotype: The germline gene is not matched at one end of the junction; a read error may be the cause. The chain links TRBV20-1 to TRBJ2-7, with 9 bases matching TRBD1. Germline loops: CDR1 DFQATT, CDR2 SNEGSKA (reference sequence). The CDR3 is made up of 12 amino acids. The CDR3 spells CSAAGTGNERYF. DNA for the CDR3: TGCAGTGCTGCCGGGACAGGGAACGAGCGGTACTTC.

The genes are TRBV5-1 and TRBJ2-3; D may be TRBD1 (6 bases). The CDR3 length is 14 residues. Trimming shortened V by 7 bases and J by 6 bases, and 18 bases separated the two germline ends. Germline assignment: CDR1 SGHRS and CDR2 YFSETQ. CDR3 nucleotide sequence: TGCGCCAGCTATGAGACAGGTCCCACGGATACGCAGTATTTT. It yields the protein CASYETGPTDTQYF.

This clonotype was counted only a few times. The CDR3, as DNA: TGTGCCAGCGTGGGGACTAGCGGGGGGAAAGAGACCCAGTACTTC. Protein sequence: CASVGTSGGKETQYF. The chain uses TRBV27 and TRBJ2-5; 15 nucleotides align to TRBD2. Trimming took 8 bases from V and 3 from J; bases not matched to a gene: 4. The CDR3 covers 15 residues. The germline gives CDR1 MNHEY, CDR2 SMNVEV (reference sequence).

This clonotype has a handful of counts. CDR3 nucleotide sequence: TGCGCCAGCAGCTTTGGGGGACAGGAGGCAGATACGCAGTATTTT. This codes for CASSFGGQEADTQYF. The chain has TRBV4-3 and TRBJ2-3; 8 bases are shared with TRBD1. Trimming removed 5 bases from V and 4 bases from J; junction bases left unmatched: 8. CDR1 LGHNA and CDR2 YSLEER come from the germline V gene. This CDR3 has 15 amino acids.

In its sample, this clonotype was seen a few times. This CDR3 reads CATSREGRAGGKIVDTQYF. Here the CDR3 DNA reads TGTGCCACCAGCAGAGAAGGCCGGGCAGGGGGCAAGATCGTAGATACGCAGTATTTT. The V call is TRBV15, the J call TRBJ2-3; 8 nucleotides agree with TRBD1. The CDR3 totals 19 residues. Losses at the gene ends were 0 bases for V and 5 bases for J; bases not matched to a gene: 16. Germline values: CDR1 LNHNV, CDR2 YYDKDF (reference sequence).

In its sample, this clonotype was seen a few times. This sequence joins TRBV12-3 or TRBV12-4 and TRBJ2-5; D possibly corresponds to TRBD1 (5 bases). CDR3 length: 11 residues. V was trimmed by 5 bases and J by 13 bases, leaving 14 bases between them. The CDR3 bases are TGTGCCAGCAGTCGATCAGGGCTCTCGTACTTC. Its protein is CASSRSGLSYF.

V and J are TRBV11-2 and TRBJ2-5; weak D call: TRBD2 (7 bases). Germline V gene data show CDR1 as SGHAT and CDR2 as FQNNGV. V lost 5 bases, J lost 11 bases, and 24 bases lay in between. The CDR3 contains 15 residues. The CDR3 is CASSGGEGHYNEQYF. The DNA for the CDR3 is TGTGCCAGCAGCGGGGGGGAGGGACACTACAATGAGCAGTACTTC. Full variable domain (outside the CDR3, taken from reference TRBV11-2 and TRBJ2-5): EAGVAQSPRYKIIEKRQSVAFWCNPISGHATLYWYQQILGQGPKLLIQFQNNGVVDDSQLPKDRFSAERLKGVDSTLKIQPAKLEDSAVYLCASSGGEGHYNEQYFGPGTRLLVL.

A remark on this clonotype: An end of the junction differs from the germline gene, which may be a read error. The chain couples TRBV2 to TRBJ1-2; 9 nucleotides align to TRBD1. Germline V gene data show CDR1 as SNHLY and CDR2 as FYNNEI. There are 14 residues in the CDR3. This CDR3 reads CAGSWTGEGYGYTF. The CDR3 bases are TGTGCCGGCAGTTGGACAGGGGAGGGATATGGCTACACCTTC.

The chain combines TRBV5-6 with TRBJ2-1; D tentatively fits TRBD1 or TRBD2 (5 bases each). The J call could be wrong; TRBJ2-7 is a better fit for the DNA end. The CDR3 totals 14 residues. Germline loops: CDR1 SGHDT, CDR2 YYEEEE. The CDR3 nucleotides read TGTGCCAGCAGCTGGGTGACAGACTACAATGAGCAGTACTTC. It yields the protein CASSWVTDYNEQYF.

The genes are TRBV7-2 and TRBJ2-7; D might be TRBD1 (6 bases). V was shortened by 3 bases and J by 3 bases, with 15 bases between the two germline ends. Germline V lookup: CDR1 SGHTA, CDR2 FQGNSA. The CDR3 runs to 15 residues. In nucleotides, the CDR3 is TGTGCCAGCAGCTTGACAGGTCCGGGCAACTACGAGCAGTACTTC. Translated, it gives CASSLTGPGNYEQYF.

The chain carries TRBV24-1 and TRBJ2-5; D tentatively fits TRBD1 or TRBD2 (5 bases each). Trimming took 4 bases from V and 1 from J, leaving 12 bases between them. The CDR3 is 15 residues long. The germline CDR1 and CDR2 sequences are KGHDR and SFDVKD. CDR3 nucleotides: TGTGCCACCAGTGACACAGTGGGGGTCCAAGAGACCCAGTACTTC. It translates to CATSDTVGVQETQYF.

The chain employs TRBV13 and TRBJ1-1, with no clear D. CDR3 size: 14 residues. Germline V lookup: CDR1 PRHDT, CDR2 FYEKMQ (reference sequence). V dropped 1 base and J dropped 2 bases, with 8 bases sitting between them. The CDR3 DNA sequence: TGTGCCAGCAGCTTAGCTTTTGGAAACACTGAAGCTTTCTTT. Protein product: CASSLAFGNTEAFF.

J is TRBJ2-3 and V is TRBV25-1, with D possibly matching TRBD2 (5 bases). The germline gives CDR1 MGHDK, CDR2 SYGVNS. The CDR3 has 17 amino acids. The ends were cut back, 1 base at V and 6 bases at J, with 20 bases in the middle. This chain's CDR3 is CASSELSRELERDTQYF. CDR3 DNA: TGTGCCAGCAGTGAATTAAGTAGGGAACTAGAACGGGATACGCAGTATTTT.